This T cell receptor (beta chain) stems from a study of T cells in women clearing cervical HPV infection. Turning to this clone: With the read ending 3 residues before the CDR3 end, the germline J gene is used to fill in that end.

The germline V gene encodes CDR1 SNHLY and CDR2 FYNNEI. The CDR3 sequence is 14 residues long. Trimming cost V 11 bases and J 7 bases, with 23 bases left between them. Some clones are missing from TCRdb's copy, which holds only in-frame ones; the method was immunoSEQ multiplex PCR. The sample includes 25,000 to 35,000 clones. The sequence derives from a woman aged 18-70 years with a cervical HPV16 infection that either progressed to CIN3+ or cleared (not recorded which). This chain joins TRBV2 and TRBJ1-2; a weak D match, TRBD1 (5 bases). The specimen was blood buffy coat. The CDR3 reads CASRGGSDVFGYTF. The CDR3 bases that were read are TGTGCCTCCCGGGGGGGGAGTGATGTCTTTGGC.